This TCR beta chain emerged from a study of vaccination and CD4 T cells after COVID-19. Overall study: Each post-COVID sample was drawn after diagnosis, and the median interval was roughly 100 days (range 35 to 161). Blood was drawn a median around 72 days post second dose, range 14 to 241. Stimuli were overlapping spike peptide pools of SARS-CoV-2 and three common cold coronaviruses (HCoV-NL63, HCoV-OC43, HCoV-229E).

CDR3 length equals 18 residues. V shed 1 base, J shed 2 bases, and the junction held 10 bases outside the gene matches. The germline gives CDR1 SGHTA, CDR2 FQGTGA. As regards this clonotype: Its antigen is not known.

Treatment denoted: roughly ten-day PBMC culture with coronavirus spike peptide pools or control peptides (ViraFEST assay). Sequencing of the DNA from cultured CD4+ T cells was carried out with the Oncomine TCR Beta short-read assay. Via MiXCR, TCRdb re-called the PCR reads, giving one row per CDR3 protein. The sample contains thousands of distinct CDR3 sequences, about 19% of which appear only once. Sequenced sample: CD4+ T cells from blood, cultured in vitro. This sequence was found in a human donor who had recovered from COVID-19. The gene calls are TRBV7-3 and TRBJ2-3; 9 bases align to TRBD2. For the CDR3, the DNA is TGTGCCAGCAGCTTAATATGGGGCGGGGGGGCGCTCACAGATACGCAGTATTTT. It codes for CASSLIWGGGALTDTQYF.